Below, 16 T cell receptor beta chains from the same sample are listed, as sequenced in a study of T-cell reconstitution after alpha-beta-depleted transplantation in children listed by TCRdb under 2016. Library construction relied on PCR. TCRdb lists the instrument as Illumina HiSeq 2500. To normalize quantification of the TCRbeta repertoire, the TCR libraries were built with molecular barcoding that relied on unique molecular identifiers. TCRdb applied fastp at Q25 and MiXCR to the public reads, then kept only in-frame beta chains. Every distinct CDR3 protein forms one entry, paired with its most common genes and DNA. The sample profile shows about 500,000 distinct CDR3 sequences; 30% to 35% of them were found once. Approximately 2.3% of the sample comes from the top ten. The sample was PBMCs from the stem cell graft donor, taken from the stem cell graft. The receptors come from a human donor who donated a stem cell graft to a child with aplastic anemia.

The chain combines TRBV28 with TRBJ2-1; possibly TRBD2 for D (6 bases). The CDR3 has 17 amino acids. Per the germline V gene, CDR1 is MDHEN and CDR2 is SYDVKM. Trimming stripped 1 base from V and 0 bases from J, with 13 bases between. In DNA form, the CDR3 reads TGTGCCAGCAGTTTATTCGTTCGGGGGAGCTCCTACAATGAGCAGTTCTTC. This sequence encodes CASSLFVRGSSYNEQFF.

This sequence joins TRBV15 and TRBJ2-1; possible D gene TRBD2, 6 bases. V lost 0 bases to trimming and J lost 9 bases, with 15 bases between them. Germline V gene data show CDR1 as LNHNV and CDR2 as YYDKDF (reference sequence). The CDR3 totals 15 residues. CDR3 bases: TGTGCCACCAGCAGAGATCCGCGGGATGGCGGTGAGCAGTTCTTC. Its translation: CATSRDPRDGGEQFF.

The CDR3 DNA reads as TGCAGCGTAGGGGACTATAGCTCCTACGAGCAGTACTTC. This gives the protein CSVGDYSSYEQYF. The chain joins TRBV29-1 to TRBJ2-7, with 7 bases lining up with TRBD2. CDR3 length equals 13 residues. Germline trimming cut 6 bases from V and 0 bases from J; bases unmatched to any gene: 5. Per the germline V gene, CDR1 is SQVTM and CDR2 is ANQGSEA.

A few counts support this clonotype. The J gene is TRBJ1-6, the V gene TRBV7-2; 8 nucleotides agree with TRBD1. This CDR3 comprises 15 residues. Germline lookup yields CDR1 SGHTA and CDR2 FQGNSA. The V segment lost 2 bases and the J segment 6 bases; nucleotides outside the gene matches: 3. CDR3 nucleotide sequence: TGTGCCAGCAGCTTACGACAGGGGCGTAATTCACCCCTCCACTTT. It codes for CASSLRQGRNSPLHF.

The rearrangement links TRBV15 to TRBJ2-3; D possibly uses TRBD1 or TRBD2 (5 bases each). The V gene's germline CDR1 is LNHNV and CDR2 YYDKDF (reference sequence). The germline V and J ends were trimmed by 5 bases and 3 bases, with 27 bases remaining between them. This CDR3 has 19 amino acids. CDR3 sequence reads: CATSPTGTDRSPLTDTQYF. The CDR3 coding sequence is TGTGCCACCAGCCCGACCGGGACGGATCGCTCCCCTCTTACAGATACGCAGTATTTT.

This clonotype was detected only a few times. The chain links TRBV28 to TRBJ1-1, with TRBD1 as a possible D gene (5 bases). The germline V gene has CDR1 MDHEN and CDR2 SYDVKM. This CDR3 is built from 12 residues. The ends were cut back, 8 bases at V and 4 bases at J, with 11 bases in the middle. The CDR3, as DNA: TGTGCCAGCTCCGGGACCCTCACTGAAGCTTTCTTT. This codes for CASSGTLTEAFF.

The chain couples TRBV12-3 or TRBV12-4 to TRBJ2-1; 9 bases line up with TRBD2. This CDR3 region has 15 residues. Germline trimming cut 4 bases from V and 5 bases from J; bases unmatched to any gene: 6. The CDR3 loop reads CASSSRASGNNEQFF. The CDR3 DNA reads as TGTGCCAGCAGTTCCCGGGCTAGCGGGAACAATGAGCAGTTCTTC.

This clonotype was seen a handful of times. The rearrangement joins TRBV5-1 to TRBJ1-2; possible D gene TRBD1, 5 bases. Germline lookup yields CDR1 SGHRS and CDR2 YFSETQ. Trimming took 1 base from V and 6 from J, leaving 13 bases between them. The CDR3 is 14 residues long. The CDR3: CASSLPGRWNGYTF. CDR3 coding DNA: TGCGCCAGCAGCTTGCCAGGGCGGTGGAATGGCTACACCTTC. The variable domain in full, with the rest retrieved from reference TRBV5-1 and TRBJ1-2, is KAGVTQTPRYLIKTRGQQVTLSCSPISGHRSVSWYQQTPGQGLQFLFEYFSETQRNKGNFPGRFSGRQFSNSRSEMNVSTLELGDSALYLCASSLPGRWNGYTFGSGTRLTVV.

The V call is TRBV9, the J call TRBJ2-1; the match to TRBD2 covers 10 bases. With 4 bases clipped from V and 7 bases from J, the junction kept 8 bases outside the gene matches. Germline values: CDR1 SGDLS, CDR2 YYNGEE. The CDR3 extends over 15 amino acids. CDR3 sequence (DNA): TGTGCCAGCAGCACCATTGGTAGCGGGAGGAATGAGCAGTTCTTC. Translating gives CASSTIGSGRNEQFF.

The rearrangement uses TRBV5-1 and TRBJ2-1; 8 bases map to TRBD2. Germline CDR1 is SGHRS and CDR2 is YFSETQ. V shed 4 bases, J shed 8 bases, and the junction held 8 bases outside the gene matches. The CDR3 consists of 14 residues. The CDR3 reads CASSLRTSFDEQFF. As DNA, the CDR3 is TGCGCCAGCAGCCTACGGACTAGCTTCGATGAGCAGTTCTTC.

This clonotype appeared a few times. The V call is TRBV6-5, the J call TRBJ2-7; D remains ambiguous. V was cut by 0 bases and J by 0 bases, with 18 bases left in between. This CDR3 has 18 residues. Per germline, CDR1 MNHEY and CDR2 SVGAGI. Here the CDR3 reads CASSYSTPRRTSSYEQYF. DNA for the CDR3: TGTGCCAGCAGTTACTCGACACCACGTCGGACCTCCTCCTACGAGCAGTACTTC.

This clonotype was found a few times. The genes are TRBV5-1 and TRBJ1-1; D gene ambiguous. V lost 3 bases and J 3 bases, leaving 12 bases between the germline ends. Germline V CDR1 and CDR2: SGHRS, YFSETQ. The CDR3 is 14 amino acids. The CDR3, as DNA: TGCGCCAGCAGCTCCACTCGGACGCACACTGAAGCTTTCTTT. Residues: CASSSTRTHTEAFF.

The chain employs TRBV5-1 and TRBJ2-1, with 7 bases lining up with TRBD1. The germline CDR1 and CDR2 sequences are SGHRS and YFSETQ. The trim removed 0 bases at V and 4 bases at J, leaving 7 bases unmatched. The CDR3 has 16 amino acids. In DNA form, the CDR3 reads TGCGCCAGCAGCTTGGCCTCCGGGACAGAATACAATGAGCAGTTCTTC. Translated: CASSLASGTEYNEQFF.

The chain carries TRBV11-1 and TRBJ2-3, with TRBD2 matching 10 bases. CDR1 and CDR2 (germline): SGHAT, FQDESV (reference sequence). Trimming at V came to 2 bases and at J to 6 bases, leaving 20 bases not matched to a gene. The CDR3 sequence is 20 residues long. The CDR3 DNA is TGTGCCAGCAGCTTAAGCCAGCTCGGGCTAGCGGGAGAGGGGCGTGATACGCAGTATTTT. Protein product: CASSLSQLGLAGEGRDTQYF.

This clonotype occurred a few times. The chain joins TRBV6-2 or TRBV6-3 to TRBJ1-3; TRBD1 matches 7 bases. CDR3 length: 18 residues. Germline values: CDR1 MNHEY, CDR2 SVGEGT. Trimming took 4 bases from V and 0 from J; bases not matched to a gene: 12. The CDR3 protein is CASSFRDSAFLSGNTIYF. The CDR3 DNA sequence: TGTGCCAGCAGTTTCCGGGACAGCGCATTCCTCTCTGGAAACACCATATATTTT.

This clonotype showed up just a few times. In DNA, the CDR3 is TGTGCCAGCAGCTTAGCGGTTGGGCAGGGGAAGACCCAGTACTTC. This translates into CASSLAVGQGKTQYF. The gene calls are TRBV7-9 and TRBJ2-5; D may be TRBD1 (6 bases). This CDR3 has 15 amino acids. CDR1 and CDR2 from the germline V gene are SEHNR and FQNEAQ (reference sequence). V was clipped by 0 bases and J by 6 bases, with 14 bases between them. The complete variable domain, with remaining parts taken from reference TRBV7-9 and TRBJ2-5, reads DTGVSQNPRHKITKRGQNVTFRCDPISEHNRLYWYRQTLGQGPEFLTYFQNEAQLEKSRLLSDRFSAERPKGSFSTLEIQRTEQGDSAMYLCASSLAVGQGKTQYFGPGTRLLVL.